Listed below are T cell receptor beta chains from one sample, sequenced in a study of control samples from healthy donors and cancer patients. The repertoire was sequenced with immunoSEQ multiplex PCR; TCRdb's copy has only in-frame clones and lacks some. The listing records approximately 190,000 clones. The sample was blood. These TCRs come from a woman in her 30s in good health. The CDR3 runs from the conserved cysteine through the conserved F or W. D genes are given only for firm matches.

TRBJ2-1 TRBD2 TRBV12-5 TGTGCTAGTGGTTTGGGGATTAGCGGGGGCCTTAATGAGCAGTTCTTC CASGLGISGGLNEQFF
TRBJ1-1 TRBD1 TRBV7-6 TGTGCCAGCAGCCATAAGGGACAGGGGGCGGACACTGAAGCTTTCTTT CASSHKGQGADTEAFF
TRBJ1-3 - TRBV3-1/TRBV3-2 TGTGCCAGCAGCCCACAATCCCCCACCATATATTTT CASSPQSPTIYF
TRBJ2-3 TRBD2 TRBV7-2 TGTGCCAGCAGCCCCTCTAGCGGGGGGGGCGCAGATACGCAGTATTTT CASSPSSGGGADTQYF
TRBJ2-2 - TRBV7-3 TGTGCCAGCAGCTCCCAGGGGATCACCGGGGAGCTGTTTTTT CASSSQGITGELFF
TRBJ1-3 TRBD1 TRBV5-6 TGTGCCAGCAGCAGGTGGGGACAGGGAGTCTCTGGAAACACCATATATTTT CASSRWGQGVSGNTIYF
TRBJ2-6 - TRBV6-4 TGTGCCAGCAGTCCCGACAACTCTGGGGCCAACGTCCTGACTTTC CASSPDNSGANVLTF
TRBJ1-6 - TRBV11-2 TGTGCCCTTCACCCCTTAAGCGGATATAATTCACCCCTCCACTTT CALHPLSGYNSPLHF
TRBJ2-6 - TRBV6-6 TGTGCCAGCATCGGCTCTGGGGCCAACGTCCTGACTTTC CASIGSGANVLTF
TRBJ1-2 - TRBV28 TGTGCCAGCAGTTTAACCGGTCCCTATGGCTACACCTTC CASSLTGPYGYTF
TRBJ1-6 - TRBV18 TGTGCCAGCTCACCACTACCGGGTCATGGTAATTCACCCCTCCACTTT CASSPLPGHGNSPLHF
TRBJ2-5 TRBD2 TRBV9 TGTGCCAGCAGCGTAGCCTACGGCCTAGCGGGCACCCAACAGTACTTC CASSVAYGLAGTQQYF
TRBJ1-2 TRBD1 TRBV19 TGTGCCAGTAGTTCCCGCCAGGGGGGTAACTATGGCTACACCTTC CASSSRQGGNYGYTF
TRBJ1-1 - TRBV5-1 TGCGCCAGCAGCTTGCGGGGCGACACTGAAGCTTTCTTT CASSLRGDTEAFF
TRBJ2-1 - TRBV11-2 TGTGCCAGCAGCTTAATAGCTGAGCAGTTCTTC CASSLIAEQFF
TRBJ2-7 TRBD2 TRBV28 TGTGCCAGCAGCCCGCTAGCGGGGCGCTACGAGCAGTACTTC CASSPLAGRYEQYF
TRBJ2-1 - TRBV5-1 TGCGCCAGCAGCTTGCTGAGCTCCTACAATGAGCAGTTCTTC CASSLLSSYNEQFF
TRBJ1-6 - TRBV4-1 TGCGCCAGCAGCCAAGTAAGTGGTTCACCCCTCCACTTT CASSQVSGSPLHF
TRBJ1-4 - TRBV28 TGTGCCAGCAGAAAGGGCCCGGCAACTAATGAAAAACTGTTTTTT CASRKGPATNEKLFF
TRBJ2-7 - TRBV13 TGTGCCAGCAGCTCGTTCGGGGTCCCACCCTACGAGCAGTACTTC CASSSFGVPPYEQYF
TRBJ1-6 - TRBV9 TGTGCCAGCACCACTGGAGGGGGAGATAATTCACCCCTCCACTTT CASTTGGGDNSPLHF
TRBJ2-7 - TRBV2 TGTGCCAGCAGTGGTACAGTACCCGAGCAGTACTTC CASSGTVPEQYF
TRBJ2-2 TRBD2 TRBV7-6 TGTGCCAGCAGCCAGACTAGCGGGGGGGCGAACACCGGGGAGCTGTTTTTT CASSQTSGGANTGELFF
TRBJ1-4 - TRBV4-3 TGCGCCAGCAGCATTACAGGCGCTAGGCGGGAAAAACTGTTTTTT CASSITGARREKLFF
TRBJ2-1 - TRBV5-4 TGTGCCAGCAGCTCCCGCCGCGGCGGGGCAGCCTACAATGAGCAGTTCTTC CASSSRRGGAAYNEQFF
TRBJ2-1 TRBD2 TRBV28 TGTGCCAGCAGTTTATGGGCTAGCGGGGACAATGAGCAGTTCTTC CASSLWASGDNEQFF
TRBJ2-7 - TRBV9 TGTGCCAGCAGCGTAGGCACGGCCTCCTACGAGCAGTACTTC CASSVGTASYEQYF
TRBJ1-6 - TRBV4-1 TGCGCCAGCAGCCAAGAAGGGACCAGGGCCCTCCACTTT CASSQEGTRALHF
TRBJ1-1 - TRBV4-2 TGTGCCAGCAGAGAAGTTATGAACACTGAAGCTTTCTTT CASREVMNTEAFF
TRBJ2-5 - TRBV7-2 TGTGCCAGCAGCTTAGCAGGGAGAGGAGAGACCCAGTACTTC CASSLAGRGETQYF
TRBJ2-1 TRBD1 TRBV29-1 TGCAGCGTTGAAGAGCCGGGACAGGGGGCCAATGAGCAGTTCTTC CSVEEPGQGANEQFF
TRBJ1-2 - TRBV4-2 TGTGCCAGCAGCCAAGAAGGGAGGCAGGCTGTCTATGGCTACACCTTC CASSQEGRQAVYGYTF
TRBJ1-2 - TRBV27 TGTGCCAGCAGTTTTCTCTCAACAAACTATGGCTACACCTTC CASSFLSTNYGYTF
TRBJ1-3 TRBD1 TRBV14 TGTGCCAGCAGCCTACAACAGGGGATCTCTGGAAACACCATATATTTT CASSLQQGISGNTIYF
TRBJ1-3 - TRBV6-5 TGTGCCAGCAGTTACGGTTCCCAAATGGGGGACACCATATATTTT CASSYGSQMGDTIYF
TRBJ2-1 TRBD1 TRBV27 TGTGCCAGCAGTTTTCGGGGACAGGGAAACTACAATGAGCAGTTCTTC CASSFRGQGNYNEQFF
TRBJ1-3 - TRBV7-9 TGTGCCAGCAGCTTAGTGGGATCAGGAAACACCATATATTTT CASSLVGSGNTIYF
TRBJ2-1 - TRBV29-1 TGCAGCGTTGAAGATGGGGACGTCTCCTACAATGAGCAGTTCTTC CSVEDGDVSYNEQFF
TRBJ1-4 - TRBV28 TGTGCCAGCAGGTTGGACGGGACCTCAAATGAAAAACTGTTTTTT CASRLDGTSNEKLFF
TRBJ1-3 - TRBV5-7 TGTGCCAGCAGCTTGGAGGGGCGGACTGGAAACACCATATATTTT CASSLEGRTGNTIYF
TRBJ1-2 TRBD1 TRBV4-2 TGTGCCAGCAGCCAAGTTGAGGCCAGGGGGCAATATGGCTACACCTTC CASSQVEARGQYGYTF
TRBJ2-7 - TRBV4-1 TGCGCCAGCAGCCAAGATAGGGGGGAAAAAGACGAGCAGTACTTC CASSQDRGEKDEQYF
TRBJ1-1 - TRBV7-2 TGTGCCAGCAGCTACCCGGGACCCTCCAGGGGGAACACTGAAGCTTTCTTT CASSYPGPSRGNTEAFF
TRBJ1-1 - TRBV30 TGTGCCTGGAGGGTGACATTTTCTTCCATGAACACTGAAGCTTTCTTT CAWRVTFSSMNTEAFF
TRBJ2-7 - TRBV3-1/TRBV3-2 TGTGCCAGCAGCCTAATAGGTGGCGAGCAGTACTTC CASSLIGGEQYF
TRBJ2-2 TRBD1 TRBV28 TGTGCCAGCAGGGGGACAGAGAACACCGGGGAGCTGTTTTTT CASRGTENTGELFF
TRBJ2-7 TRBD2 TRBV10-3 TGTGCCATCAGCGCCCTAGCGGGGGGCGAGCAGTACTTC CAISALAGGEQYF
TRBJ1-2 - TRBV6-2/TRBV6-3 TGTGCCAGCAGTCCCAGGGAAGATGGCTACACCTTC CASSPREDGYTF
TRBJ1-4 - TRBV2 TGTGCCAGCACTGGGACGGGACGCCTAGAAAAACTGTTTTTT CASTGTGRLEKLFF
TRBJ2-7 - TRBV21-1 TGTGCCAGCAGCAAAGCGCAGGGACTAGCGGGGGACCACTACCCCTACGAGCAGTACTTC CASSKAQGLAGDHYPYEQYF
TRBJ1-2 TRBD1 TRBV2 TGTGCCAGCAGTTCCACTAACCGGGACAGGGGGCATGGCTACACCTTC CASSSTNRDRGHGYTF
TRBJ1-2 - TRBV6-5 TGTGCCAGCAGTTACTCAAAGGGGGGCTACACCTTC CASSYSKGGYTF
TRBJ1-5 TRBD1 TRBV5-1 TGCGCCAGCAGTCCTTCTACAGGGGTACAGCCCCAGCATTTT CASSPSTGVQPQHF